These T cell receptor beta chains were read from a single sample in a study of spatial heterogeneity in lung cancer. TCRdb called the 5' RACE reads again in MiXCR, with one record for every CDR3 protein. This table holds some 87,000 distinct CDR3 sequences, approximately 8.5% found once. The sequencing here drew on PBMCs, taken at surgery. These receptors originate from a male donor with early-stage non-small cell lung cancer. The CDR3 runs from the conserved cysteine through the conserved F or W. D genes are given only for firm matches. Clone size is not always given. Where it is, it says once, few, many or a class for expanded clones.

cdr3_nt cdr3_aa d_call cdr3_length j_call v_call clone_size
TGTGCCAGCAGTTTAATGAGGGGTATCGAGCAGTACTTC CASSLMRGIEQYF . 13 TRBJ2-7 TRBV27 few
TGTGCCTGGAGTGTATGGGTAGAGGGAAATGAGCAGTTCTTC CAWSVWVEGNEQFF . 14 TRBJ2-1 TRBV30 .
TGTGCCAGTAGCAGTTTAGGGACCCAGTACTTC CASSSLGTQYF . 11 TRBJ2-5 TRBV19 few
TGCAGCGTTCGTAGCAACACTGAAGCTTTCTTT CSVRSNTEAFF . 11 TRBJ1-1 TRBV29-1 many
TGTGCCAGCAGGAGGGCTAGCTCCTACAATGAGCAGTTCTTC CASRRASSYNEQFF . 14 TRBJ2-1 TRBV2 few
TGTGCCAGCATCGGGACAGACCAAGAGACCCAGTACTTC CASIGTDQETQYF TRBD1 13 TRBJ2-5 TRBV25-1 .
TGCGCCAGCAGCTCCCGGACTAGCGGCTACACAGATACGCAGTATTTT CASSSRTSGYTDTQYF TRBD2 16 TRBJ2-3 TRBV5-1 many
TGCGCCAGCAGAGCGGGACATCAGAACACTGAAGCTTTCTTT CASRAGHQNTEAFF . 14 TRBJ1-1 TRBV5-1 medium-sized
TGTGCCAGCAGTGAGACCACAGATACGCAGTATTTT CASSETTDTQYF . 12 TRBJ2-3 TRBV6-2/TRBV6-3 .
TGTGCCAGCAGCATGACTAGCGGGAGCGAGCAGTACTTC CASSMTSGSEQYF TRBD2 13 TRBJ2-7 TRBV7-8 .
TGTGCTAGTGGTTTGGGTCTAGCGGGGGTGCCCACCCAGACAGATACGCAGTATTTT CASGLGLAGVPTQTDTQYF TRBD2 19 TRBJ2-3 TRBV12-5 few